This TCR beta chain was sequenced during a study of T cell changes during pregnancy in multiple sclerosis. Generated by immunoSEQ multiplex PCR, the TCRdb table keeps only in-frame clones and is missing some. Counted here are 70,000 to 80,000 clones, roughly nine tenths occurring once; the ten biggest clones make up approximately 3.4%. CDR1 and CDR2 (germline): SGDLS, YYNGEE. The V and J ends lost 4 bases and 7 bases respectively, with 18 bases between them. This CDR3 spans 15 amino acids. The rearrangement uses TRBV9 and TRBJ1-5, with no clear D. The sequencing here drew on peripheral blood, taken before pregnancy. This clonotype was sampled from a female donor with multiple sclerosis, enrolled in a pregnancy study. The CDR3 sequence is CASSPEGGVGQPQHF. CDR3 bases: TGTGCCAGCAGCCCGGAGGGCGGGGTTGGGCAGCCCCAGCATTTT. The entire variable domain, with the rest obtained from reference TRBV9 and TRBJ1-5, is as follows: DSGVTQTPKHLITATGQRVTLRCSPRSGDLSVYWYQQSLDQGLQFLIQYYNGEERAKGNILERFSAQQFPDLHSELNLSSLELGDSALYFCASSPEGGVGQPQHFGDGTRLSIL.